This record looks at one TCR beta chain sequence and its context. The data derive from a study of blood T cells in healthy people across ages. Germline V lookup: CDR1 SNHLY, CDR2 FYNNEI. Trimming took 3 bases from V and 2 from J, leaving 11 bases between them. This CDR3 is built from 16 residues. Primed by a sample-barcoded 5' primer and a J-beta primer mix, a second PCR proceeded for about 7 to 12 cycles. TCRdb independently ran MiXCR on the 5' RACE reads; one entry per CDR3 protein. The repertoire holds hundreds of thousands of distinct CDR3 sequences, around 26% seen once, with roughly 17% in the top ten.

V and J are TRBV2 and TRBJ1-6; no clear D. This TCR derives from an elderly woman in good health. The specimen sequenced was blood. The CDR3 sequence is CASSEWGGAYNSPLHF. The CDR3 nucleotides are TGTGCCAGCAGTGAGTGGGGAGGCGCCTATAATTCACCCCTCCACTTT.